Below, 17 T cell receptor beta chains from the same sample are listed, as sequenced in a study of shared clonotypes between healthy human individuals (dated by TCRdb to 2018 to 2021). Receptor libraries were prepared by the immunoSEQ multiplex PCR assay. The clones in this table, taken by TCRdb from immuneACCESS, are in-frame only. Not every clone is retained; where verified, under half of the shortfall comes from an unresolved V gene, and the cause of the rest is unknown. The sample table holds around 2.1 million clones, of which approximately 94% were seen once. The top ten clonotypes cover approximately 1.7% of the sample. For the CD8 naive samples, CD45RO-negative cells were positively selected for CCR7, yielding a CD45RA+CCR7+ population from which TemRA cells were excluded. The sequencing sample was made of naive CD8+ T cells from PBMCs. Sample cell subset or site, as interpreted from the label and publication: CD45RA+CCR7+. These receptors originate from a young man in good health. Some clones in this sample may be carry-over from other donors' samples.

This clone has only one observation. This chain uses TRBV5-6 with TRBJ2-1; D gene uncertain. Germline values: CDR1 SGHDT, CDR2 YYEEEE. V was pared by 1 base and J by 6 bases, with 5 bases between. The CDR3 spans 12 residues. CDR3: CASSLTINEQFF. CDR3 nucleotide sequence: TGTGCCAGCAGCTTGACTATCAATGAGCAGTTCTTC.

V gene TRBV5-5 combines with J gene TRBJ2-2; TRBD1 matches at 7 bases. With 1 base clipped from V and 2 bases from J, the junction kept 5 bases outside the gene matches. Per germline, CDR1 SGHKS and CDR2 YYEKEE (reference sequence). The CDR3 has 16 amino acids. The CDR3 reads CASSLFKGANTGELFF. The CDR3 nucleotides are TGTGCCAGCAGCTTGTTTAAGGGGGCCAACACCGGGGAGCTGTTTTTT.

The chain uses TRBV7-3 and TRBJ1-1; 7 bases are a match to TRBD1. V trimming: 1 base; J trimming: 1 base; junction bases outside the gene matches: 3. The CDR3 runs to 15 residues. Germline CDR1 reads SGHTA; CDR2 reads FQGTGA. The chain's CDR3 is CASSLKGQKNTEAFF. The CDR3, as DNA: TGTGCCAGCAGCTTAAAGGGACAGAAGAACACTGAAGCTTTCTTT.

A word on this clone: A junction end diverges from the germline sequence, so it may reflect a read error. This chain connects TRBV7-3 to TRBJ2-7; D call uncertain. Germline V CDR1 and CDR2: SGHTA, FQGTGA. This CDR3 is 17 amino acids long. The chain's CDR3 is CASSLTVLLGNPGEQYF. DNA of the CDR3: TGTGCCAGCAGTTTAACGGTTCTTTTAGGAAACCCCGGCGAGCAGTACTTC.

The chain carries TRBV7-9 and TRBJ2-7, with TRBD1 matching over 7 bases. CDR3 length equals 15 residues. Trimming cost V 0 bases and J 6 bases; bases outside gene matches: 8. Germline values: CDR1 SEHNR, CDR2 FQNEAQ (reference sequence). Here the CDR3 reads CASSLAADRAVEQYF. The CDR3 bases are TGTGCCAGCAGCTTAGCCGCCGACAGGGCGGTCGAGCAGTACTTC.

The rearrangement uses TRBV13 and TRBJ1-5; D possibly corresponds to TRBD1 (5 bases). The CDR3 is 12 residues long. The V and J ends lost 6 bases and 8 bases respectively, with 11 bases between them. The germline gives CDR1 PRHDT, CDR2 FYEKMQ (reference sequence). The CDR3 DNA is TGTGCCAGCAGTTACGGGGGGGAGCCCCAGCATTTT. Its protein is CASSYGGEPQHF.

This chain links TRBV7-9 with TRBJ2-1; D possibly corresponds to TRBD1 (5 bases). Between the trimmed V and J ends, which lost 3 bases and 8 bases, there was a span of 11 bases. This CDR3 comprises 13 residues. Germline loops: CDR1 SEHNR, CDR2 FQNEAQ (reference sequence). The CDR3 nucleotides are TGTGCCAGCAGCTTGTCAGGGCCGGATGAGCAGTTCTTC. Amino acids: CASSLSGPDEQFF.

This clone came up once. The CDR3 sequence is CAWSVTSGRAVDTQYF. DNA of the CDR3: TGTGCCTGGAGTGTAACGAGCGGGAGGGCCGTTGATACGCAGTATTTT. J is TRBJ2-3 and V is TRBV30; 10 bases agree with TRBD2. CDR1 GTSNPN and CDR2 SVGIG come from the germline V gene (reference sequence). The CDR3 consists of 16 residues. After removal of 0 bases from V and 6 bases from J, the junction contained 9 bases not matched to a gene.

The chain couples TRBV2 to TRBJ2-5; 12 bases are shared with TRBD2. Germline V lookup: CDR1 SNHLY, CDR2 FYNNEI. Unmatched junction bases numbered 4, after V lost 10 bases and J lost 4 bases. This CDR3 comprises 13 residues. The CDR3 protein is CAIILAGGETQYF. CDR3 DNA: TGTGCCATCATACTAGCGGGGGGAGAGACCCAGTACTTC.

The V call is TRBV18, the J call TRBJ2-5, with 8 nucleotides matching TRBD1. The CDR3 loop spans 14 amino acids. Germline V gene data show CDR1 as KGHSH and CDR2 as LQKENI. V dropped 5 bases and J dropped 4; count of bases not matched to a gene: 6. Here the CDR3 reads CASSADRGPETQYF. The CDR3 DNA reads as TGTGCCAGCTCAGCAGACAGGGGACCAGAGACCCAGTACTTC.

This clone was counted once. The chain couples TRBV7-9 to TRBJ1-2; D remains ambiguous. This CDR3 has 14 amino acids. V lost 5 bases to trimming and J lost 0 bases, with 10 bases between them. Germline CDR1 SEHNR, CDR2 FQNEAQ (reference sequence). The CDR3 coding sequence is TGTGCCAGCAGCCCGGACCTACCTAACTATGGCTACACCTTC. It translates to CASSPDLPNYGYTF.

Notes on this clone: Additional DNA sequences in this sample encode the identical CDR3. The chain links TRBV9 to TRBJ1-1; D uncertain. Trimming stripped 0 bases from V and 5 bases from J, with 8 bases between. CDR3 length: 13 amino acids. Germline assignment: CDR1 SGDLS and CDR2 YYNGEE. CDR3 loop: CASSVGGQTEAFF. In DNA form, the CDR3 reads TGTGCCAGCAGCGTAGGAGGGCAAACTGAAGCTTTCTTT.

The chain links TRBV7-9 to TRBJ2-1; D may match TRBD1 or TRBD2 (5 bases each). V was trimmed by 5 bases and J by 5 bases, leaving 16 bases between them. The CDR3 has 15 amino acids. Germline CDR1 reads SEHNR; CDR2 reads FQNEAQ (reference sequence). CDR3: CASSRSGAFNNEQFF. The CDR3 DNA is TGTGCCAGCAGCCGATCCGGGGCTTTTAACAATGAGCAGTTCTTC. The full variable domain, completed using reference TRBV7-9 and TRBJ2-1, is DTGVSQNPRHKITKRGQNVTFRCDPISEHNRLYWYRQTLGQGPEFLTYFQNEAQLEKSRLLSDRFSAERPKGSFSTLEIQRTEQGDSAMYLCASSRSGAFNNEQFFGPGTRLTVL.

V gene TRBV7-9 combines with J gene TRBJ1-2, with TRBD1 matching over 10 bases. The germline CDR1 and CDR2 sequences are SEHNR and FQNEAQ (reference sequence). V dropped 3 bases and J dropped 2; count of bases not matched to a gene: 9. This CDR3 comprises 17 residues. The CDR3 nucleotides read TGTGCCAGCAGCTTGACAGGGGGCGCAGGGGTAAACTATGGCTACACCTTC. This sequence encodes CASSLTGGAGVNYGYTF.

The rearrangement links TRBV5-1 to TRBJ1-1; the match to TRBD1 covers 7 bases. The CDR3 contains 15 residues. With 3 bases clipped from V and 2 bases from J, the junction kept 7 bases outside the gene matches. Germline loops: CDR1 SGHRS, CDR2 YFSETQ. CDR3 region: CASSSVPGGNTEAFF. The CDR3 bases are TGCGCCAGCAGCTCGGTTCCAGGGGGAAACACTGAAGCTTTCTTT.

The V gene is TRBV19, the J gene TRBJ1-3, with D possibly TRBD1 on 5 matching bases. Trimming stripped 7 bases from V and 4 bases from J, with 14 bases between. The CDR3 sequence is 14 residues long. In germline, CDR1 is LNHDA, CDR2 SQIVND (reference sequence). Here the CDR3 DNA reads TGTGCCAGTACGACCCGGGACTCCGGAAACACCATATATTTT. Translated, it gives CASTTRDSGNTIYF.

The CDR3 coding sequence is TGTGCCAGCAGTCCACTACAGGGAAGCTCCTACGAGCAGTACTTC. Amino acids: CASSPLQGSSYEQYF. The J gene is TRBJ2-7, the V gene TRBV6-5; D possibly corresponds to TRBD1 (6 bases). Germline V gene data show CDR1 as MNHEY and CDR2 as SVGAGI. Trimming left V 5 bases short and J 0 bases short, with 14 bases between. The CDR3 has 15 amino acids.